This T cell receptor beta chain came from a study of blood T cells in healthy people across ages. Then a second PCR, running roughly 7 to 11 cycles, was carried out with a sample-barcoded 5' primer and a J-beta primer mix. A single record per CDR3 protein comes from TCRdb applying MiXCR to the 5' RACE reads. Among 550,000 to 750,000 distinct CDR3 sequences listed, 20% to 25% were seen once. Germline V gives CDR1 SEHNR, CDR2 FQNEAQ (reference sequence). The CDR3 runs 12 residues. Trimming stripped 1 base from V and 8 bases from J, with 6 bases between. This clonotype was detected many times. This rearrangement joins TRBV7-9 to TRBJ2-1; no reliable D call. Sequencing input: blood. The TCR was taken from a man in his 70s in good health. CDR3 in amino acids: CASSLEVDEQFF. The CDR3 bases are TGTGCCAGCAGCTTAGAGGTGGATGAGCAGTTCTTC.